The 26 T cell receptor beta chains below were found in one sample sequenced in a study of OX40 agonist ivuxolimab in advanced cancers. Sequencing used immunoSEQ multiplex PCR; TCRdb keeps in-frame clones, though not all of them. The table lists 35,000 to 50,000 clones, 80% to 95% of them singletons, with approximately 22% in the top ten. Sequenced here: CD4+ or CD8+ T cells sorted from blood, sampled in a trial of the OX40 agonist ivuxolimab. Source of these receptors: an adult with an advanced solid tumor such as melanoma, head and neck, liver or kidney cancer.

The rearrangement links TRBV27 to TRBJ1-3, with a weak D call TRBD1 (5 bases). This CDR3 region has 15 residues. CDR1 is MNHEY and CDR2 is SMNVEV in the germline V gene (reference sequence). V was shortened by 0 bases and J by 4 bases, with 10 bases between the two germline ends. CDR3 DNA sequence: TGTGCCAGCAGTTTATCGCCAGGGTTGGGAAACACCATATATTTT. Protein product: CASSLSPGLGNTIYF.

The V and J genes are TRBV6-6 and TRBJ2-7; D remains unclear. The CDR3 is made up of 11 amino acids. Trimming shortened V by 6 bases and J by 0 bases, and 3 bases separated the two germline ends. Germline lookup yields CDR1 MNHNY and CDR2 SVGAGI (reference sequence). The CDR3 here is CASSHSYEQYF. In DNA form, the CDR3 reads TGTGCCAGCAGCCACTCCTACGAGCAGTACTTC.

This clone showed up just once. The V call is TRBV15, the J call TRBJ2-1; TRBD2 matches at 7 bases. The CDR3 extends over 12 amino acids. V was pared by 5 bases and J by 12 bases, with 7 bases of the junction left unmatched. Germline CDR1 reads LNHNV; CDR2 reads YYDKDF (reference sequence). Here the CDR3 reads CATSPAGIGQFF. The CDR3 region has the DNA TGTGCCACCAGCCCAGCGGGAATCGGGCAGTTCTTC.

The gene calls are TRBV29-1 and TRBJ2-5, with 7 bases identical to TRBD1. From germline, CDR1 is SQVTM and CDR2 ANQGSEA. With 2 bases clipped from V and 5 bases from J, the junction kept 5 bases outside the gene matches. CDR3 length equals 13 residues. CDR3 residues: CSVEQGVWETQYF. CDR3 bases: TGCAGCGTTGAACAGGGGGTATGGGAGACCCAGTACTTC. Based on the CDR3 plus reference TRBV29-1 and TRBJ2-5, the full variable domain is SAVISQKPSRDICQRGTSLTIQCQVDSQVTMMFWYRQQPGQSLTLIATANQGSEATYESGFVIDKFPISRPNLTFSTLTVSNMSPEDSSIYLCSVEQGVWETQYFGPGTRLLVL.

This clone was counted a single time. The CDR3, as DNA: TGTGCCAGCAGCCCTAGCGGTCCGAACACCGGGGAGCTGTTTTTT. This codes for CASSPSGPNTGELFF. The chain employs TRBV7-6 and TRBJ2-2; 7 bases agree with TRBD2. Losses at the gene ends were 5 bases for V and 0 bases for J; bases not matched to a gene: 3. In germline, CDR1 is SGHVS, CDR2 FNYEAQ. The length of the CDR3 is 15 residues. The full variable domain, its missing parts supplied by reference TRBV7-6 and TRBJ2-2, is GAGVSQSPRYKVTKRGQDVALRCDPISGHVSLYWYRQALGQGPEFLTYFNYEAQQDKSGLPNDRFSAERPEGSISTLTIQRTEQRDSAMYRCASSPSGPNTGELFFGEGSRLTVL.

The rearrangement links TRBV7-9 to TRBJ2-5; D call uncertain. The germline V gene has CDR1 SEHNR and CDR2 FQNEAQ (reference sequence). This CDR3 contains 13 residues. Trimming stripped 1 base from V and 3 bases from J, with 6 bases between. Written as DNA, the CDR3 is TGTGCCAGCAGCTTAGGTGGAGAAGAGACCCAGTACTTC. It yields the protein CASSLGGEETQYF.

The chain has TRBV5-1 and TRBJ1-1, with 8 bases that match TRBD1. Per the germline V gene, CDR1 is SGHRS and CDR2 is YFSETQ. CDR3 length: 13 residues. V lost 4 bases, J lost 5 bases, and 4 bases stayed unmatched. CDR3 nucleotides: TGCGCCAGCAGCGAGGGACAGGAAACTGAAGCTTTCTTT. This encodes CASSEGQETEAFF.

The chain uses TRBV11-3 and TRBJ2-1; D is possibly TRBD1 (5 bases). The germline V gene encodes CDR1 SGHNT and CDR2 YENEEA. The CDR3 extends over 13 amino acids. Trimming shortened V by 3 bases and J by 6 bases, and 9 bases separated the two germline ends. CDR3 residues: CASSFSQGNEQFF. For the CDR3, the DNA is TGTGCCAGCAGCTTTAGTCAGGGCAATGAGCAGTTCTTC.

This clone was recorded only once. The CDR3 coding sequence is TGTGCCAGTAGTATGTCCGGGACAGGGGGAGGTGAGCAGTTCTTC. Amino acids: CASSMSGTGGGEQFF. The chain joins TRBV19 to TRBJ2-1, with 11 bases identical to TRBD1. Germline-derived CDR1 and CDR2 are LNHDA and SQIVND (reference sequence). This CDR3 region has 15 residues. V shed 3 bases and J 9 bases; nucleotides not matched to a gene: 7.

CDR3: CASSPTTGTGFYEQYF. The CDR3 DNA sequence: TGCGCCAGCAGCCCTACAACCGGGACAGGGTTCTACGAGCAGTACTTC. This rearrangement joins TRBV5-1 to TRBJ2-7, with 9 bases fitting TRBD1. V trimming: 4 bases; J trimming: 3 bases; junction bases outside the gene matches: 11. Germline V lookup: CDR1 SGHRS, CDR2 YFSETQ. The CDR3 length is 16 residues.

The rearrangement links TRBV29-1 to TRBJ2-3; 7 bases match TRBD2. Germline-derived CDR1 and CDR2 are SQVTM and ANQGSEA. This CDR3 is built from 13 residues. With V trimmed by 7 bases and J by 1 base, 5 bases remained unmatched. The CDR3 bases are TGCAGCGGGGGGGGTGGACGCACAGATACGCAGTATTTT. Translating gives CSGGGGRTDTQYF.

The V gene is TRBV11-2, the J gene TRBJ2-2; D could derive from TRBD1 or TRBD2 (5 bases each). Deletions cut 6 bases from V and 3 bases from J, with 17 bases between. Germline V gene lookup returns CDR1 SGHAT and CDR2 FQNNGV. The CDR3 length is 16 residues. The CDR3 sequence: CASSPKGTVDTGELFF. In nucleotides, the CDR3 is TGTGCCAGCAGTCCGAAAGGGACGGTGGACACCGGGGAGCTGTTTTTT.

The J gene is TRBJ2-3, the V gene TRBV27, with a weak D call TRBD1 (5 bases). The CDR3 has 15 amino acids. Germline V lookup: CDR1 MNHEY, CDR2 SMNVEV (reference sequence). Trimming took off 4 bases at V and 2 bases at J, with 13 bases between the two ends. As DNA, the CDR3 is TGTGCCAGCAGTTGGGGCGTAGGTAACACAGATACGCAGTATTTT. Protein: CASSWGVGNTDTQYF.

This chain links TRBV28 with TRBJ2-7; D is uncertain. Germline V gene lookup returns CDR1 MDHEN and CDR2 SYDVKM. Trimming shortened V by 1 base and J by 3 bases, and 7 bases separated the two germline ends. CDR3 length equals 13 residues. The CDR3, as DNA: TGTGCCAGCAGTTTATCGGCAGGCTACGAGCAGTACTTC. It yields the protein CASSLSAGYEQYF.

CDR3 in DNA: TGTGCCAGCACCAAATCCCGCTCAGGGGCCGGGGACATTCAGTACTTC. Amino acid sequence: CASTKSRSGAGDIQYF. The chain is built from TRBV6-4 and TRBJ2-4; TRBD1 might be the D (6 bases). The V end lost 7 bases, the J end lost 8 bases, and 24 bases lay between the germline ends. Germline CDR1 MRHNA, CDR2 SNTAGT. This CDR3 is 16 amino acids long.

This chain links TRBV29-1 with TRBJ2-1; D is unclear. Germline V lookup: CDR1 SQVTM, CDR2 ANQGSEA. CDR3 length equals 14 residues. V lost 1 base to trimming and J lost 3 bases, with 10 bases between them. In nucleotides, the CDR3 is TGCAGCGTTGAAGGCGGATTAAACTACAATGAGCAGTTCTTC. Amino acids: CSVEGGLNYNEQFF.

The V call is TRBV28, the J call TRBJ2-1, with D unresolved. Per the germline V gene, CDR1 is MDHEN and CDR2 is SYDVKM. The CDR3 covers 11 residues. The V gene lost 3 bases and the J gene lost 3 bases, with 0 bases spanning the gap. This CDR3 reads CASSFYNEQFF. The CDR3 nucleotides read TGTGCCAGCAGTTTCTACAATGAGCAGTTCTTC.

This chain joins TRBV6-5 and TRBJ2-7; D remains ambiguous. CDR3 length: 12 amino acids. Trimming took 7 bases from V and 3 from J, leaving 10 bases between them. Germline V gives CDR1 MNHEY, CDR2 SVGAGI. For the CDR3, the DNA is TGTGCCAGCACCGATGGGTTCTACGAGCAGTACTTC. Protein sequence: CASTDGFYEQYF.

This rearrangement joins TRBV4-2 to TRBJ1-3; maybe TRBD1 (5 bases). The CDR3 extends over 16 amino acids. V shed 0 bases and J shed 0 bases, with 9 bases lying between them. Germline CDR1 reads LGHNA; CDR2 reads YNFKEQ. CDR3 in DNA: TGTGCCAGCAGCCAAGATAGGGGATCCTCTGGAAACACCATATATTTT. Protein product: CASSQDRGSSGNTIYF.

This clone was detected a few times. The V gene is TRBV1, the J gene TRBJ2-1; TRBD2 is taken as the D call from the table, unchecked against the DNA. TRBV1 is listed as a pseudogene. CDR3 size: 17 residues. The CDR3 loop is CTSNRSVRGSSYNEQFF. The CDR3 bases are TGCACCAGCAACCGATCCGTGCGGGGAAGCTCCTACAATGAGCAGTTCTTC.

This sequence joins TRBV5-1 and TRBJ2-4; D is tentatively TRBD1 or TRBD2 (5 bases each). Germline V gives CDR1 SGHRS, CDR2 YFSETQ. The length of the CDR3 is 15 residues. Trimming stripped 3 bases from V and 6 bases from J, with 16 bases between. This chain's CDR3 is CASSSTGAIGNIQYF. The CDR3 DNA reads as TGCGCCAGCAGCTCAACCGGGGCCATAGGAAACATTCAGTACTTC.

The chain couples TRBV7-2 to TRBJ2-3; 10 bases align to TRBD2. Per germline, CDR1 SGHTA and CDR2 FQGNSA. CDR3 length: 16 amino acids. V dropped 5 bases and J dropped 2; count of bases not matched to a gene: 7. CDR3 region: CASSPGLAEHTDTQYF. CDR3 coding DNA: TGTGCCAGCAGCCCTGGACTAGCGGAGCACACAGATACGCAGTATTTT.

The chain links TRBV7-9 to TRBJ2-1, with a possible D match to TRBD1 (5 bases). Trimming shortened V by 6 bases and J by 9 bases, and 9 bases separated the two germline ends. The CDR3 runs 11 residues. The germline V gene has CDR1 SEHNR and CDR2 FQNEAQ (reference sequence). CDR3 in amino acids: CASRDIGEQFF. The CDR3 region has the DNA TGTGCCAGCAGGGACATTGGTGAGCAGTTCTTC.

V is TRBV4-3 and J is TRBJ2-1; 10 positions match TRBD2. CDR1 is LGHNA and CDR2 is YSLEER in the germline V gene. The CDR3 spans 15 residues. The ends lost 0 bases at V and 12 bases at J; junction bases unmatched: 8. The CDR3 DNA is TGCGCCAGCAGCCAAGATGAGCGGGAGGGCCCCGGGCAGTTCTTC. Protein product: CASSQDEREGPGQFF.

The chain couples TRBV11-2 to TRBJ1-4, with D maybe TRBD1 (5 bases). Germline V gene data show CDR1 as SGHAT and CDR2 as FQNNGV. This CDR3 is 15 amino acids long. Between the trimmed V and J ends, which lost 8 bases and 0 bases, there was a span of 13 bases. CDR3 coding DNA: TGTGCCAGCTCCGGGGCCCACTCAACTAATGAAAAACTGTTTTTT. This gives the protein CASSGAHSTNEKLFF.

This chain connects TRBV19 to TRBJ2-1; 9 nucleotides agree with TRBD1. The germline V gene encodes CDR1 LNHDA and CDR2 SQIVND (reference sequence). The CDR3 totals 14 residues. V lost 5 bases and J lost 3; bases outside the gene matches: 2. CDR3 residues: CASSPTGGYNEQFF. The CDR3 DNA reads TGTGCCAGTAGTCCGACAGGGGGCTACAATGAGCAGTTCTTC.